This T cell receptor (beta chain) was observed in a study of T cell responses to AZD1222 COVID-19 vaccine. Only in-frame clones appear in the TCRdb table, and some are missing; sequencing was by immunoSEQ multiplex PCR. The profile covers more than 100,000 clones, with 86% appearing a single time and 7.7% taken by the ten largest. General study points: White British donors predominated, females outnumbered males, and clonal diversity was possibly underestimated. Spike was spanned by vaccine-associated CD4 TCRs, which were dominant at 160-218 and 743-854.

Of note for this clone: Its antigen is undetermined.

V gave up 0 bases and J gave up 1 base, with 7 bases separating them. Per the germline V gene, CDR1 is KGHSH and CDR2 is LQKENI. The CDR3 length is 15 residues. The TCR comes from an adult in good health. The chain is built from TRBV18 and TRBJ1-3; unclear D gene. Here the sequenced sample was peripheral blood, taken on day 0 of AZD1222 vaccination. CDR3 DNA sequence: TGTGCCAGCTCACCACCGATACAGTCTGGAAACACCATATATTTT. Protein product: CASSPPIQSGNTIYF.